The clone carrying this TCR beta chain is large. Antigen unknown. Antigen-specific CD4+ T cell clonotypes were called by their expansion after viral peptide-pool culture in ViraFEST. Culture proceeded for approximately 10 days, and CD4+ T cells were then isolated. Sometime from March through December 2020, the person acquired a SARS-CoV-2 infection that PCR confirmed. The culture medium for around 2 million PBMC per well included around 10 IU/ml IL-2 and about 9.1 ug/ml peptides. Half-medium changes using IL-2 medium occurred on days 3 and 7. The sample is drawn from a study of vaccination effects on CD4 cells after COVID-19. Turning to the study itself: Each participant was administered two doses of either the BNT162b2 or the mRNA-1273 vaccine.

Produced via immunoSEQ multiplex PCR; TCRdb's table is partial and in-frame only. The sample yields tens of thousands of clones, over 70% seen once. Study-wide findings and caveats: Clones that were induced by infection or by vaccine showed marked contraction late after vaccination.

The V and J ends lost 2 bases and 8 bases, in that order; junction bases with no gene match: 7. The CDR3 covers 15 residues. Germline values: CDR1 GTSNPN, CDR2 SVGIG (reference sequence). Sequenced material: CD4+ T cells from PBMCs cultured with a peptide pool, taken before COVID-19 vaccination. The J gene is TRBJ1-4, the V gene TRBV30; 11 bases agree with TRBD1. This receptor was identified in a human donor who had a prior SARS-CoV-2 infection. Written as DNA, the CDR3 is TGTGCCTGGAGTTCCGGACAGGGGGCACGAGAAAAACTGTTTTTT. Translation gives CAWSSGQGAREKLFF.